This passage covers 10 T cell receptor beta chains from one sample sequenced in a study of early T cells in non-severe SARS-CoV-2 infection. TCRdb ran MiXCR on the 5' RACE reads and lists one entry per CDR3 protein. The sample records some 58,000 distinct CDR3 sequences, around 13% being singletons. The specimen was whole blood. These receptors were obtained from an adult who was a healthcare worker with PCR-confirmed SARS-CoV-2 infection or an uninfected control (not recorded which).

This chain uses TRBV6-1 with TRBJ2-5, with D uncertain. Trimming left V 2 bases short and J 1 base short, with 2 bases between. The germline V gene encodes CDR1 MNHNS and CDR2 SASEGT. The CDR3 runs to 12 residues. This CDR3 is CASSELQETQYF. In nucleotides, the CDR3 is TGTGCCAGCAGTGAACTCCAAGAGACCCAGTACTTC.

This clonotype showed up just a few times. V and J are TRBV20-1 and TRBJ1-2; D ambiguous. V lost 3 bases and J lost 0, with 11 bases in between. CDR3 length equals 14 residues. Germline CDR1 is DFQATT and CDR2 is SNEGSKA (reference sequence). CDR3: CSARRRRSNYGYTF. CDR3 DNA: TGCAGTGCTAGGCGCAGGCGATCTAACTATGGCTACACCTTC.

This clonotype showed up just a few times. The V call is TRBV6-1, the J call TRBJ2-7; unclear D gene. Looked up from germline, CDR1 is MNHNS and CDR2 is SASEGT. The CDR3 is made up of 14 amino acids. V dropped 1 base and J dropped 3 bases, with 10 bases sitting between them. The CDR3 is CASSEDDGVYEQYF. CDR3 coding DNA: TGTGCCAGCAGTGAAGATGACGGAGTCTACGAGCAGTACTTC.

A few counts support this clonotype. Its ends do not fully match the called genes, so a read error is possible. The gene calls are TRBV25-1 and TRBJ1-2; 7 positions match TRBD1. This CDR3 spans 16 amino acids. Germline V CDR1 and CDR2: MGHDK, SYGVNS. The CDR3 coding sequence is TGTGCCAGCAGAGAATTCAGTAAGGGGGCTGACTATGGCTACACCTTC. Translating it yields CASREFSKGADYGYTF.

Many counts were recorded for this clonotype. This chain uses TRBV5-6 with TRBJ2-5, with D perhaps TRBD1 (6 bases). The germline CDR1 and CDR2 sequences are SGHDT and YYEEEE. The CDR3 loop spans 18 amino acids. With 3 bases removed from V and 2 bases from J, the gap between germline ends came to 23 bases. CDR3 loop: CASSSPGPQGVVQETQYF. The CDR3 DNA is TGTGCCAGCAGCTCCCCCGGGCCACAGGGAGTGGTTCAAGAGACCCAGTACTTC.

This clonotype was seen more than once but under ten times. The J gene is TRBJ2-3, the V gene TRBV20-1; D is uncertain. V was cut by 3 bases and J by 6 bases, with 10 bases left in between. The CDR3 runs 12 residues. Germline lookup yields CDR1 DFQATT and CDR2 SNEGSKA (reference sequence). The CDR3 sequence is CSASRTADTQYF. The CDR3 bases are TGCAGTGCTAGTCGGACGGCGGATACGCAGTATTTT.

This clonotype was detected many times. The chain recombines TRBV7-8 with TRBJ2-4, with D maybe TRBD2 (7 bases). The CDR3 covers 15 residues. Per the germline V gene, CDR1 is SGHVS and CDR2 is FQNEAQ. Trimming cost V 8 bases and J 6 bases, with 20 bases left between them. The CDR3 reads CASDRGAQRGNIQYF. CDR3 DNA sequence: TGTGCCAGCGACCGGGGGGCCCAACGGGGAAACATTCAGTACTTC.

This chain joins TRBV5-6 and TRBJ2-7, with D perhaps matching TRBD1 or TRBD2 (5 bases each). Germline lookup yields CDR1 SGHDT and CDR2 YYEEEE. This CDR3 is built from 13 residues. Trimming took off 4 bases at V and 3 bases at J, with 11 bases between the two ends. The CDR3 region has the DNA TGTGCCAGCAGCACCCGGGACCGCTACGAGCAGTACTTC. Protein product: CASSTRDRYEQYF. Full variable domain (missing parts from reference TRBV5-6 and TRBJ2-7): DAGVTQSPTHLIKTRGQQVTLRCSPKSGHDTVSWYQQALGQGPQFIFQYYEEEERQRGNFPDRFSGHQFPNYSSELNVNALLLGDSALYLCASSTRDRYEQYFGPGTRLTVT.

This clonotype was detected a few times. The chain recombines TRBV3-1 with TRBJ2-3; maybe TRBD1 (6 bases). V dropped 1 base and J dropped 5 bases, with 13 bases sitting between them. Germline loops: CDR1 LGHDT, CDR2 YNNKEL (reference sequence). This CDR3 is built from 15 residues. The DNA for the CDR3 is TGTGCCAGCAGCCAAGCAGGGGTAGAGAGAGATACGCAGTATTTT. The encoded protein is CASSQAGVERDTQYF.

The V and J genes are TRBV7-9 and TRBJ1-2; 11 bases line up with TRBD1. The germline CDR1 and CDR2 sequences are SEHNR and FQNEAQ (reference sequence). V was pared by 5 bases and J by 7 bases, with 6 bases of the junction left unmatched. This CDR3 is 14 amino acids long. CDR3 nucleotides: TGTGCCAGCAGCCAAGGACAGGGGGCGCTTGGCTACACCTTC. Translating gives CASSQGQGALGYTF.